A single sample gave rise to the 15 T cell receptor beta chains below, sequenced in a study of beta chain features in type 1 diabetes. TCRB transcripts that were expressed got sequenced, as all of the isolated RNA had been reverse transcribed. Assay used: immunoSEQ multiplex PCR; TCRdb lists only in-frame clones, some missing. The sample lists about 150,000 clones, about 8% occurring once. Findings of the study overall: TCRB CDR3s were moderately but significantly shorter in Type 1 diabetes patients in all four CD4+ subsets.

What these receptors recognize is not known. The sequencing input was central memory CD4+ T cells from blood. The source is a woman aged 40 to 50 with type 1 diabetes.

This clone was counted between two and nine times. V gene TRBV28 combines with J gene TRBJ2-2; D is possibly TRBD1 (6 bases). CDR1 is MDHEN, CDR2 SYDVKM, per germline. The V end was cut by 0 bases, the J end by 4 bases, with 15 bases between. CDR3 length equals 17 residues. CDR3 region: CASSLWVRTGSTGELFF. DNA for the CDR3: TGTGCCAGCAGTTTATGGGTCAGAACAGGGAGCACCGGGGAGCTGTTTTTT. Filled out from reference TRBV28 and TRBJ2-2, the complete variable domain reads DVKVTQSSRYLVKRTGEKVFLECVQDMDHENMFWYRQDPGLGLRLIYFSYDVKMKEKGDIPEGYSVSREKKERFSLILESASTNQTSMYLCASSLWVRTGSTGELFFGEGSRLTVL.

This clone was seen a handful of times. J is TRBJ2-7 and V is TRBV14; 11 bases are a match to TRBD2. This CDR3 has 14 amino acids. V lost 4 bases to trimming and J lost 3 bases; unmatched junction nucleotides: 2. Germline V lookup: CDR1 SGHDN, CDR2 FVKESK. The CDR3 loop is CASSRTSGFYEQYF. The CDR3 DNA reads TGTGCCAGCAGCCGGACTAGCGGGTTCTACGAGCAGTACTTC.

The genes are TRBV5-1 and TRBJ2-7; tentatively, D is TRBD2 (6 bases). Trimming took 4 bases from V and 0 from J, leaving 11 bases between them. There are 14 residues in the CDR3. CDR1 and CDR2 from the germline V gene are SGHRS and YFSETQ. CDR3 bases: TGCGCCAGCAGCAGCGGGCCGAGCTCCTACGAGCAGTACTTC. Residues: CASSSGPSSYEQYF.

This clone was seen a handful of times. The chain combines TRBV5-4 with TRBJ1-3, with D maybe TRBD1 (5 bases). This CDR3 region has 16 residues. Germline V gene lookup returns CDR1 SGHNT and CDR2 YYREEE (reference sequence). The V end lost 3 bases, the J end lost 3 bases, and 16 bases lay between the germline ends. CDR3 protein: CASSSKSTGGGNTIYF. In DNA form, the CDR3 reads TGTGCCAGCAGCTCCAAGTCAACAGGTGGTGGAAACACCATATATTTT.

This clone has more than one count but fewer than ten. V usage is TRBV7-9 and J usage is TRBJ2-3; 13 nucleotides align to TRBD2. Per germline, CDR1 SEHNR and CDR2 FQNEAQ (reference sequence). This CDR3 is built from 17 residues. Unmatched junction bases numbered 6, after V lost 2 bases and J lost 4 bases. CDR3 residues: CASSLFLTSGGSDTQYF. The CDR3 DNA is TGTGCCAGCAGCTTATTCTTGACTAGCGGGGGGTCAGATACGCAGTATTTT.

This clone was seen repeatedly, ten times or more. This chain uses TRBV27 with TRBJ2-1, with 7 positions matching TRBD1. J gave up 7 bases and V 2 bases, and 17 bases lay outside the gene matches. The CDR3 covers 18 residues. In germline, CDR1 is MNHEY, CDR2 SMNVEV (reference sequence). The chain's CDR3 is CASSLQLGQAGRGNEQFF. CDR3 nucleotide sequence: TGTGCCAGCAGTTTACAGTTAGGACAGGCAGGCCGAGGGAATGAGCAGTTCTTC.

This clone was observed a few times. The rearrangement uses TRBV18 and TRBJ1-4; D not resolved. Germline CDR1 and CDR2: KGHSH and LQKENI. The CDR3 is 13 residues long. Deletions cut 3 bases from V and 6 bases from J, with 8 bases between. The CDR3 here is CASSPSADEKLFF. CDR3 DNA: TGTGCCAGCTCACCGAGCGCGGATGAAAAACTGTTTTTT.

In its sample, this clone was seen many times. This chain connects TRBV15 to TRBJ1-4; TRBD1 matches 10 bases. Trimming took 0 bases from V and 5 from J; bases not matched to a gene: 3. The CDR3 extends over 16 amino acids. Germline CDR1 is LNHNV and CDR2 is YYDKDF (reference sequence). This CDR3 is CATSRDMGQGNEKLFF. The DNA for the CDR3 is TGTGCCACCAGCAGAGATATGGGACAGGGGAATGAAAAACTGTTTTTT.

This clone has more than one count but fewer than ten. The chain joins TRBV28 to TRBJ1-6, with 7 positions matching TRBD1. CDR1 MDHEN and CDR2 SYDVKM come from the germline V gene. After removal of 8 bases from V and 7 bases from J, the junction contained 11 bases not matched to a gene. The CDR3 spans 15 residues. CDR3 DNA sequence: TGTGCCAGCTGCGCGAGACAGGGACCCAATTCACCCCTCCACTTT. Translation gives CASCARQGPNSPLHF. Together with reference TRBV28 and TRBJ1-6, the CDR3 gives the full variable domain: DVKVTQSSRYLVKRTGEKVFLECVQDMDHENMFWYRQDPGLGLRLIYFSYDVKMKEKGDIPEGYSVSREKKERFSLILESASTNQTSMYLCASCARQGPNSPLHFGNGTRLTVT.

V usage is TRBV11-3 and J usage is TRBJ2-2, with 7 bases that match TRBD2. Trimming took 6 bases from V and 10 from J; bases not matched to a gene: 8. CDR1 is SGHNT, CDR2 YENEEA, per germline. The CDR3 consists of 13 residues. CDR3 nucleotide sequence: TGTGCCAGCAGTCTAGGGAGGGCGAAGGAGCTGTTTTTT. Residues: CASSLGRAKELFF.

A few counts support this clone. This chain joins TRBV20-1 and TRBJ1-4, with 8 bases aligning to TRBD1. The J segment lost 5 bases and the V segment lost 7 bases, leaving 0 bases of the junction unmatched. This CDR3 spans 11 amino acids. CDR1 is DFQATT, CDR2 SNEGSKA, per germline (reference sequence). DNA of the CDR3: TGCAGTGGACAGGGGAATGAAAAACTGTTTTTT. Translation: CSGQGNEKLFF.

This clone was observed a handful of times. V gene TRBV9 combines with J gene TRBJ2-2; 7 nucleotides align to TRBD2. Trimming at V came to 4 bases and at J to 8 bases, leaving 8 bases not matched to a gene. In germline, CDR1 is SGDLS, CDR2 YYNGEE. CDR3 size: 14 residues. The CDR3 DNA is TGTGCCAGCAGCCAAACTAGCGCTGGGGGGGAGCTGTTTTTT. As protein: CASSQTSAGGELFF.

For the CDR3, the DNA is TGTGCCAGCAGCTTCCGGGACAGGGAAGTGACCCAGTACTTC. This sequence encodes CASSFRDREVTQYF. The chain has TRBV5-4 and TRBJ2-5; TRBD1 matches at 9 bases. V dropped 2 bases and J dropped 7; count of bases not matched to a gene: 6. Germline assignment: CDR1 SGHNT and CDR2 YYREEE (reference sequence). The CDR3 runs 14 residues. The full variable domain, in which reference TRBV5-4 and TRBJ2-5 provide the parts outside the CDR3, is ETGVTQSPTHLIKTRGQQVTLRCSSQSGHNTVSWYQQALGQGPQFIFQYYREEENGRGNFPPRFSGLQFPNYSSELNVNALELDDSALYLCASSFRDREVTQYFGPGTRLLVL.

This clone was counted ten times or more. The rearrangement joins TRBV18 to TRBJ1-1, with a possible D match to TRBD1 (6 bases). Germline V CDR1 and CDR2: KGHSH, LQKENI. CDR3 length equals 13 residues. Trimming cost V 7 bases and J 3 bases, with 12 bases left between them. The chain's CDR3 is CASFEDRHTEAFF. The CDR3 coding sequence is TGTGCCAGCTTTGAGGACAGACACACTGAAGCTTTCTTT.

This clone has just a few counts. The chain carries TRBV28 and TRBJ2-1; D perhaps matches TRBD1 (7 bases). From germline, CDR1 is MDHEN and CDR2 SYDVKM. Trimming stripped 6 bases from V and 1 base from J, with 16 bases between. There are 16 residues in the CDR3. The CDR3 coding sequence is TGTGCCAGCAGGTCAGGGGGGATGGAGTCCTACAATGAGCAGTTCTTC. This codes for CASRSGGMESYNEQFF.